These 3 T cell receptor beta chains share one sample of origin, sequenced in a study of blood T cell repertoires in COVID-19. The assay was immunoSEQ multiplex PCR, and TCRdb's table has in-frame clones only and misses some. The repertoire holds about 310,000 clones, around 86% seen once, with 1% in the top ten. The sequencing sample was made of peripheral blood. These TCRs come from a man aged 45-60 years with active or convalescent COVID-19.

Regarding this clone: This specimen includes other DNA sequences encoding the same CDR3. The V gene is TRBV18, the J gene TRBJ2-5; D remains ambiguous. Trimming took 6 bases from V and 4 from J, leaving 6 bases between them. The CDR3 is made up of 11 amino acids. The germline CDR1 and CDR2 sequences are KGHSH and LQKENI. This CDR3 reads CASSPGETQYF. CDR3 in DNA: TGTGCCAGCTCGCCCGGAGAGACCCAGTACTTC. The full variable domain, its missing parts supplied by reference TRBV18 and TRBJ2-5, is NAGVMQNPRHLVRRRGQEARLRCSPMKGHSHVYWYRQLPEEGLKFMVYLQKENIIDESGMPKERFSAEFPKEGPSILRIQQVVRGDSAAYFCASSPGETQYFGPGTRLLVL.

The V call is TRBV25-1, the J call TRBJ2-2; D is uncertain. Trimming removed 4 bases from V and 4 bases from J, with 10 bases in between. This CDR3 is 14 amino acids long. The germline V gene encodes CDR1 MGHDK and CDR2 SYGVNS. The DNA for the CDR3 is TGTGCCAGCAGTGGAGTGCCCGGCACCGGGGAGCTGTTTTTT. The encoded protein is CASSGVPGTGELFF.

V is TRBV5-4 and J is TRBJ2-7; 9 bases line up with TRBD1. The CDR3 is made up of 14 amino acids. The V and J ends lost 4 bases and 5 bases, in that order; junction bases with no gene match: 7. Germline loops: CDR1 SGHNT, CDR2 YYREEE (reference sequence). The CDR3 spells CASSRPGQGHEQYF. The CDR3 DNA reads TGTGCCAGCAGCAGGCCGGGACAGGGCCACGAGCAGTACTTC.